Sequencing of this T cell receptor (beta chain) was carried out in a study of blood T cell repertoires in COVID-19. Whole-study context: Sources were T cells, B-cell-depleted T cells, or PBMCs; the material itself was cDNA or gDNA.

This clone was recorded once. In the authors' workflow: Reference gene primer amplification gave nucleated cell count estimates. Some clones are missing from TCRdb's copy, which holds only in-frame ones; the method was immunoSEQ multiplex PCR. Clone size and the V and J calls come from that table; the DNA yielded D and trimming. Seen here are 280,000 or so clones, about 83% observed once, and the top ten hold 9.4%. The CDR3 runs to 17 residues. J was trimmed by 6 bases and V by 1 base; bases with no gene match: 11. From germline, CDR1 is SGHVS and CDR2 FQNEAQ. The chain uses TRBV7-8 and TRBJ2-3; the match to TRBD2 covers 9 bases. The sequenced material came from peripheral blood. This clonotype originated in a woman between 50 and 59 years old who had recovered from COVID-19. CDR3 nucleotides: TGTGCCAGCAGCTTAGGTCGCAGCGGGAGGATAGGGGATACGCAGTATTTT. Protein sequence: CASSLGRSGRIGDTQYF.